Below are 25 T cell receptor beta chains sequenced from a single sample in a study of shared clonotypes between healthy human individuals (dated by TCRdb to 2018 to 2020). To prepare the library, the immunoSEQ multiplex PCR assay was applied. Imported from immuneACCESS, the table was reduced by TCRdb to in-frame sequences with V and J called. These copies leave out some clones; in studies compared against another copy, an unresolved V gene accounts for under half, and the cause of the remainder is not known. The sample table contains hundreds of thousands of clones; only one count was recorded for roughly 95% of them. Approximately 0.062% of the sample is held by the ten biggest clonotypes. Sequencing was performed on naive CD4+ T cells sorted from blood. This specimen's cell subset or site label, per the study, means: CD45RA+ positively selected. The receptors come from a woman in her twenties or thirties in good health.

The chain couples TRBV5-1 to TRBJ1-4, with no clear D. The CDR3 has 13 amino acids. Germline V gives CDR1 SGHRS, CDR2 YFSETQ. Trimming removed 0 bases from V and 4 bases from J, with 4 bases in between. The CDR3 region is CASSLDDNEKLFF. In DNA, the CDR3 is TGCGCCAGCAGCTTGGACGATAATGAAAAACTGTTTTTT.

The chain recombines TRBV11-2 with TRBJ2-5, with 8 nucleotides matching TRBD1. CDR3 length: 16 amino acids. The V and J ends lost 5 bases and 5 bases, in that order; junction bases with no gene match: 13. Germline CDR1 reads SGHAT; CDR2 reads FQNNGV. The CDR3 loop is CASSRVGQGWGETQYF. CDR3 sequence (DNA): TGTGCCAGCAGCCGAGTAGGACAGGGCTGGGGGGAGACCCAGTACTTC.

The genes are TRBV9 and TRBJ2-1, with 8 bases that match TRBD2. The CDR3 totals 15 residues. Germline V CDR1 and CDR2: SGDLS, YYNGEE. The V segment lost 4 bases and the J segment 2 bases; nucleotides outside the gene matches: 5. The DNA for the CDR3 is TGTGCCAGCAGCAAAAGCGGGAGACCCTACAATGAGCAGTTCTTC. This translates into CASSKSGRPYNEQFF.

V and J are TRBV21-1 and TRBJ2-5; no check of the table's D call, TRBD1, against the DNA was made. The end of the DNA fits TRBJ2-7 better, so the J call may be wrong. TRBV21-1 is labeled a pseudogene. CDR3 length: 15 amino acids. CDR3 coding DNA: TGTGCCAGCACCACACCAGGGACACAAACCTACGAGCAGTACTTC. It translates to CASTTPGTQTYEQYF.

The chain uses TRBV2 and TRBJ2-7, with D possibly matching TRBD1 (6 bases). Deletions cut 7 bases from V and 1 base from J, with 14 bases between. From germline, CDR1 is SNHLY and CDR2 FYNNEI. The CDR3 runs to 14 residues. The CDR3 region has the DNA TGTGCCAGCAACATCAGGGGTAGGTCCTACGAGCAGTACTTC. Amino acid sequence: CASNIRGRSYEQYF.

V and J are TRBV9 and TRBJ1-2; 9 bases fit TRBD1. CDR1 is SGDLS, CDR2 YYNGEE, per germline. The V segment lost 3 bases and the J segment 0 bases; nucleotides outside the gene matches: 6. This CDR3 is built from 16 residues. For the CDR3, the DNA is TGTGCCAGCAGCGGTGGACAGGGGATGTCTAACTATGGCTACACCTTC. As protein: CASSGGQGMSNYGYTF.

The chain recombines TRBV7-2 with TRBJ1-2; D is perhaps TRBD1 (5 bases). Between the trimmed V and J ends, which lost 10 bases and 1 base, there was a span of 13 bases. This CDR3 is built from 13 residues. The germline V gene encodes CDR1 SGHTA and CDR2 FQGNSA. The CDR3 DNA is TGTGCCAACCAGGGACCGAATAACTATGGCTACACCTTC. This encodes CANQGPNNYGYTF.

V gene TRBV4-2 combines with J gene TRBJ2-1; 11 bases line up with TRBD2. CDR1 is LGHNA and CDR2 is YNFKEQ in the germline V gene. There are 16 residues in the CDR3. J lost 10 bases, V lost 1 base, and 9 bases had no gene match. Written as DNA, the CDR3 is TGTGCCAGCAGCCAAGTGTCACTAGCGGGAGACGGCGAGCAGTTCTTC. Amino acid sequence: CASSQVSLAGDGEQFF.

The genes are TRBV5-4 and TRBJ1-2; tentative D call: TRBD1 (5 bases). The CDR3 runs to 15 residues. The V end lost 0 bases, the J end lost 3 bases, and 12 bases lay between the germline ends. Germline values: CDR1 SGHNT, CDR2 YYREEE (reference sequence). In DNA form, the CDR3 reads TGTGCCAGCAGCTTGGGGCCCCAGGGTGACTATGGCTACACCTTC. Amino acids: CASSLGPQGDYGYTF.

The chain employs TRBV4-1 and TRBJ2-5, with 13 bases fitting TRBD2. The V and J ends lost 3 bases and 0 bases, in that order; junction bases with no gene match: 7. Per the germline V gene, CDR1 is MGHRA and CDR2 is YSYEKL. CDR3 length: 18 amino acids. The CDR3 reads CASSQRLAGGRYQETQYF. CDR3 DNA sequence: TGCGCCAGCAGCCAGCGACTAGCGGGAGGCAGGTACCAAGAGACCCAGTACTTC.

This CDR3 reads CASSLEREGYNEQFF. Written as DNA, the CDR3 is TGTGCCAGCAGCTTAGAACGGGAGGGCTACAATGAGCAGTTCTTC. The chain joins TRBV11-2 to TRBJ2-1, with 8 nucleotides matching TRBD2. The germline gives CDR1 SGHAT, CDR2 FQNNGV. V lost 0 bases to trimming and J lost 3 bases; unmatched junction nucleotides: 1. This CDR3 contains 15 residues.

The chain recombines TRBV19 with TRBJ2-7, with D perhaps TRBD1 or TRBD2 (5 bases each). With 3 bases removed from V and 7 bases from J, the gap between germline ends came to 19 bases. The CDR3 contains 15 residues. Germline V lookup: CDR1 LNHDA, CDR2 SQIVND (reference sequence). CDR3 in amino acids: CASSMGPTPTGEQYF. The CDR3 DNA reads as TGTGCCAGTAGTATGGGGCCGACTCCTACGGGGGAGCAGTACTTC.

This chain links TRBV19 with TRBJ2-3, with D uncertain. This CDR3 contains 15 residues. The V gene lost 1 base and the J gene lost 0 bases, with 8 bases spanning the gap. Per germline, CDR1 LNHDA and CDR2 SQIVND (reference sequence). CDR3 sequence reads: CASSIGTVSTDTQYF. Here the CDR3 DNA reads TGTGCCAGTAGTATAGGAACAGTTAGCACAGATACGCAGTATTTT.

V usage is TRBV10-3 and J usage is TRBJ1-1, with D uncertain. The germline V gene has CDR1 ENHRY and CDR2 SYGVKD. The CDR3 runs to 13 residues. The V gene lost 4 bases and the J gene lost 1 base, with 7 bases spanning the gap. As DNA, the CDR3 is TGTGCCATCAGTGTTCAGACGAACACTGAAGCTTTCTTT. Translating gives CAISVQTNTEAFF.

This clone is a singleton in its sample. CDR3 protein: CASSSQGRAFF. CDR3 DNA sequence: TGTGCCAGCAGTTCCCAGGGAAGAGCTTTCTTT. The chain links TRBV28 to TRBJ1-1, with D possibly being TRBD1 (5 bases). Trimming shortened V by 4 bases and J by 10 bases, and 10 bases separated the two germline ends. CDR3 length: 11 residues. The germline V gene has CDR1 MDHEN and CDR2 SYDVKM. Looking up the rest from reference TRBV28 and TRBJ1-1 gives the full variable domain: DVKVTQSSRYLVKRTGEKVFLECVQDMDHENMFWYRQDPGLGLRLIYFSYDVKMKEKGDIPEGYSVSREKKERFSLILESASTNQTSMYLCASSSQGRAFFGQGTRLTVV.

This chain joins TRBV19 and TRBJ1-5; D is ambiguous. V lost 9 bases and J lost 0, with 15 bases in between. The CDR3 consists of 15 residues. From germline, CDR1 is LNHDA and CDR2 SQIVND (reference sequence). The DNA for the CDR3 is TGTGCCAGCAACGACGGGCAGATTAGCAATCAGCCCCAGCATTTT. Its protein is CASNDGQISNQPQHF.

This chain links TRBV9 with TRBJ2-2, with D hard to call. The CDR3 has 13 residues. The ends were cut back, 0 bases at V and 5 bases at J, with 5 bases in the middle. Germline CDR1 reads SGDLS; CDR2 reads YYNGEE. In DNA, the CDR3 is TGTGCCAGCAGCGTAGGGTTTACCGGGGAGCTGTTTTTT. Its translation: CASSVGFTGELFF.

V gene TRBV7-3 combines with J gene TRBJ1-1; perhaps TRBD1 as D (6 bases). Per the germline V gene, CDR1 is SGHTA and CDR2 is FQGTGA. The V end was cut by 4 bases, the J end by 10 bases, with 19 bases between. The CDR3 length is 14 residues. This chain's CDR3 is CASSSNQGRRVAFF. The CDR3 nucleotides are TGTGCCAGCAGCTCGAATCAGGGGCGTCGAGTAGCTTTCTTT.

The V gene is TRBV5-1, the J gene TRBJ2-7, with D unclear. Trimming cost V 2 bases and J 1 base, with 13 bases left between them. Germline lookup yields CDR1 SGHRS and CDR2 YFSETQ. CDR3 length: 15 amino acids. The CDR3 DNA is TGCGCCAGCAGCTTAGGCAGCTTAGGGTCCTACGAGCAGTACTTC. Amino acid sequence: CASSLGSLGSYEQYF.

The chain couples TRBV7-9 to TRBJ2-7; D might be TRBD2 (5 bases). The CDR3 is 16 amino acids. Germline V gene data show CDR1 as SEHNR and CDR2 as FQNEAQ (reference sequence). Trimming cost V 7 bases and J 1 base, with 20 bases left between them. Here the CDR3 reads CASTTLGTAESYEQYF. The CDR3 DNA reads as TGTGCCAGCACAACCCTGGGAACAGCGGAGTCCTACGAGCAGTACTTC.

The chain is built from TRBV4-1 and TRBJ2-5; 13 positions match TRBD2. The last part of the DNA fits TRBJ2-7 better; the J call may be wrong. CDR3 length equals 15 residues. Germline V lookup: CDR1 MGHRA, CDR2 YSYEKL. CDR3 nucleotides: TGCGCCAGCAGCCGCGGACTAGCGGGAGACTACGAGCAGTACTTC. It translates to CASSRGLAGDYEQYF.

The J gene is TRBJ1-2, the V gene TRBV5-4; D possibly corresponds to TRBD1 (5 bases). The V and J ends lost 2 bases and 5 bases respectively, with 19 bases between them. Germline assignment: CDR1 SGHNT and CDR2 YYREEE (reference sequence). This CDR3 contains 16 residues. The CDR3: CASSFVPGGESYGYTF. The CDR3 bases are TGTGCCAGCAGCTTCGTACCGGGGGGAGAGAGTTATGGCTACACCTTC. Looking up the rest from reference TRBV5-4 and TRBJ1-2 gives the full variable domain: ETGVTQSPTHLIKTRGQQVTLRCSSQSGHNTVSWYQQALGQGPQFIFQYYREEENGRGNFPPRFSGLQFPNYSSELNVNALELDDSALYLCASSFVPGGESYGYTFGSGTRLTVV.

CDR3 in amino acids: CASSVDAGPYNSPLHF. The CDR3 DNA is TGTGCCAGCAGCGTAGACGCAGGGCCCTATAATTCACCCCTCCACTTT. This chain joins TRBV9 and TRBJ1-6; D is perhaps TRBD1 (5 bases). CDR3 length: 16 residues. Germline CDR1 reads SGDLS; CDR2 reads YYNGEE. V was shortened by 0 bases and J by 2 bases, with 9 bases between the two germline ends.

The rearrangement links TRBV2 to TRBJ1-1; TRBD1 matches at 7 bases. Germline V gene lookup returns CDR1 SNHLY and CDR2 FYNNEI. The V and J ends lost 6 bases and 1 base, in that order; junction bases with no gene match: 5. This CDR3 has 14 residues. The CDR3 DNA is TGTGCCAGCAGCCCAGGGGGAAGGAACACTGAAGCTTTCTTT. Translation: CASSPGGRNTEAFF.

There are a few counts of this clone. The chain has TRBV19 and TRBJ1-4; no clear D gene. The CDR3 length is 13 residues. Germline loops: CDR1 LNHDA, CDR2 SQIVND (reference sequence). Trimming removed 6 bases from V and 8 bases from J, with 13 bases in between. DNA of the CDR3: TGTGCCAGTAGCCGAATCTCGGGGGAAAAACTGTTTTTT. This codes for CASSRISGEKLFF.